This T cell receptor beta chain was documented in a study of blood T cell repertoires in COVID-19. Study processing details: Nucleated cell number was recorded as an estimate derived from reference gene primer amplification. Here immunoSEQ multiplex PCR was the method, and the copy in TCRdb shows in-frame clones only, minus some. V and J calls plus clone size are reproduced from that table; the DNA served to infer D and trimming. The sample holds tens of thousands of clones, 86% seen once. The germline V and J ends were trimmed by 7 bases and 5 bases, with 12 bases remaining between them. The CDR3 contains 13 residues. Germline lookup yields CDR1 LGHNA and CDR2 YNFKEQ.

The TCR sequence derives from a human donor in a cohort sampled during active COVID-19. The sequencing sample was made of peripheral blood. This chain links TRBV4-2 with TRBJ2-4, with D perhaps matching TRBD2 (5 bases). CDR3 loop: CASKRGPENIQYF. CDR3 coding DNA: TGTGCCAGCAAGAGAGGGCCGGAAAACATTCAGTACTTC.